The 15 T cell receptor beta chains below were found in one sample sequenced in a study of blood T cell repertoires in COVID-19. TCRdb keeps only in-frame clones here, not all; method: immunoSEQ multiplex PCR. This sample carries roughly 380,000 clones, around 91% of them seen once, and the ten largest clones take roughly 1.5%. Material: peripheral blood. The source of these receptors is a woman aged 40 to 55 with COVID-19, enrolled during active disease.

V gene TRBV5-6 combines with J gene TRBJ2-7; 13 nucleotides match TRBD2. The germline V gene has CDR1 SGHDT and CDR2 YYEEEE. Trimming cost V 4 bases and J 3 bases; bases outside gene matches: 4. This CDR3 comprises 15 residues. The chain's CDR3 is CASSIRTSGSYEQYF. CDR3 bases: TGTGCCAGCAGCATCAGGACTAGCGGGAGCTACGAGCAGTACTTC. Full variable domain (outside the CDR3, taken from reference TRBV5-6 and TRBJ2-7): DAGVTQSPTHLIKTRGQQVTLRCSPKSGHDTVSWYQQALGQGPQFIFQYYEEEERQRGNFPDRFSGHQFPNYSSELNVNALLLGDSALYLCASSIRTSGSYEQYFGPGTRLTVT.

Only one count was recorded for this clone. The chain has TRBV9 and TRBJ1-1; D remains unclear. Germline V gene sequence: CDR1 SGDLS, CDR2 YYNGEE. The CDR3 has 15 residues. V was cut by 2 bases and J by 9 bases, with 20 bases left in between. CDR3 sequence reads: CASSVSIAPFPQAFF. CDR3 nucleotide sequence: TGTGCCAGCAGCGTCTCCATAGCCCCGTTCCCTCAAGCTTTCTTT.

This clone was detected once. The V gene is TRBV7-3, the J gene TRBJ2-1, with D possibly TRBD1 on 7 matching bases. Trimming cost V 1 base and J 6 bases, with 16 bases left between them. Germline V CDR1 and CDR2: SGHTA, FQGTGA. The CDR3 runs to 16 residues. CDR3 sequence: CASSLIAGQQSNEQFF. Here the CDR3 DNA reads TGTGCCAGCAGCTTAATTGCGGGACAGCAGAGCAATGAGCAGTTCTTC.

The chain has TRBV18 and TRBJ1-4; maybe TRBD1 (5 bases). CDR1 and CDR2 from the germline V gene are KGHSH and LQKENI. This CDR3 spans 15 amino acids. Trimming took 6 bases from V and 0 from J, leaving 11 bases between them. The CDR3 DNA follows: TGTGCCAGCTCCCGGGGGAGATCAACTAATGAAAAACTGTTTTTT. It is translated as CASSRGRSTNEKLFF.

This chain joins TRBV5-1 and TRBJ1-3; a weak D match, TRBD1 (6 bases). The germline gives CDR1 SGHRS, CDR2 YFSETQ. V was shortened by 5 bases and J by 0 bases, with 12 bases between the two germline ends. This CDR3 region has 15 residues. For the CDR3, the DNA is TGCGCCAGCAGTCGGGCACAGGGCTCTGGAAACACCATATATTTT. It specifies CASSRAQGSGNTIYF.

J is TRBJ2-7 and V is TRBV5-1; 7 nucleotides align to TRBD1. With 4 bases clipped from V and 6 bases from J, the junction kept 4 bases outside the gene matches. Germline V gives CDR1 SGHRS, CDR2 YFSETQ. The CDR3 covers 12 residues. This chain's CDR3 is CASSQGQAEQYF. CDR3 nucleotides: TGCGCCAGCAGCCAAGGACAGGCCGAGCAGTACTTC.

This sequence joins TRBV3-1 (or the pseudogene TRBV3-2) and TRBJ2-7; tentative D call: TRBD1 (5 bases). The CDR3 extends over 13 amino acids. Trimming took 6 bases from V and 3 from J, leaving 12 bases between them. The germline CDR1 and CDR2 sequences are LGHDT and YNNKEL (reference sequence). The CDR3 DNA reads TGTGCCAGCAGACCACTCGACAGCTACGAGCAGTACTTC. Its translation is CASRPLDSYEQYF.

CDR3 protein: CASSYREGVQPQHF. CDR3 nucleotides: TGTGCCAGCAGTTATCGAGAGGGAGTTCAGCCCCAGCATTTT. The V gene is TRBV6-5, the J gene TRBJ1-5; no clear D gene. The CDR3 runs to 14 residues. In germline, CDR1 is MNHEY, CDR2 SVGAGI. The germline V and J ends were trimmed by 3 bases and 6 bases, with 12 bases remaining between them.

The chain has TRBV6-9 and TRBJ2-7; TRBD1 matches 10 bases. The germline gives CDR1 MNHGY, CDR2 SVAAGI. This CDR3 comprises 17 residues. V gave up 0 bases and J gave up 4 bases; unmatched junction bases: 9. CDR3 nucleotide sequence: TGTGCCAGCAGTTATTCAAAACGGGACAGGGGCCCATACGAGCAGTACTTC. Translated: CASSYSKRDRGPYEQYF.

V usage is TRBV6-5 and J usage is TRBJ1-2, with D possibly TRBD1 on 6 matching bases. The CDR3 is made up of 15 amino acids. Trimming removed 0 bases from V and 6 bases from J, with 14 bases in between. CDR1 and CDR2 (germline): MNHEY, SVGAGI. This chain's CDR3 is CASSYSRGASDGYTF. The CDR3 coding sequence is TGTGCCAGCAGTTACTCTCGGGGGGCGAGTGATGGCTACACCTTC.

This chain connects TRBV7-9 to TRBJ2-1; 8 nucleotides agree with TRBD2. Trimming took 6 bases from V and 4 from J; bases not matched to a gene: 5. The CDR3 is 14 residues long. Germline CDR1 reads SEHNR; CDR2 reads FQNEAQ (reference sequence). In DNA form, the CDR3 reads TGTGCCAGCAGTACTAGCGGAGATTACAATGAGCAGTTCTTC. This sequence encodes CASSTSGDYNEQFF.

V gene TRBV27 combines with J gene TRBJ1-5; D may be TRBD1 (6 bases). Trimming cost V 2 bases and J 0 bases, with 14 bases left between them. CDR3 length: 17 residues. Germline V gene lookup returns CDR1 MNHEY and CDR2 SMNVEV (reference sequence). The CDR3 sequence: CASSLKGGGYSNQPQHF. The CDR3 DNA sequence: TGTGCCAGCAGTTTAAAGGGAGGGGGATATAGCAATCAGCCCCAGCATTTT.

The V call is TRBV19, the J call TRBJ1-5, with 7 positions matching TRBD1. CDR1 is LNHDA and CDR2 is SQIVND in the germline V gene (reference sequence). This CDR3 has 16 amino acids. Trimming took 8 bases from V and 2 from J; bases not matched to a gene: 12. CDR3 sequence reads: CASRGRGGAGNQPQHF. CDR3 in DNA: TGTGCCAGTCGGGGGAGAGGGGGCGCGGGCAATCAGCCCCAGCATTTT.

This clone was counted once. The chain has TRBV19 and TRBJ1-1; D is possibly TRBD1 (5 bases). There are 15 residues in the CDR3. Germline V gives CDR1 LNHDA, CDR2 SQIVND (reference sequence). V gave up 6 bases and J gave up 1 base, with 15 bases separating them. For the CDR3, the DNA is TGTGCCAGTAGCCAATTGGGGGGGTCGAACACTGAAGCTTTCTTT. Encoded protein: CASSQLGGSNTEAFF. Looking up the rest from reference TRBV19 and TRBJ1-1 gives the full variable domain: DGGITQSPKYLFRKEGQNVTLSCEQNLNHDAMYWYRQDPGQGLRLIYYSQIVNDFQKGDIAEGYSVSREKKESFPLTVTSAQKNPTAFYLCASSQLGGSNTEAFFGQGTRLTVV.

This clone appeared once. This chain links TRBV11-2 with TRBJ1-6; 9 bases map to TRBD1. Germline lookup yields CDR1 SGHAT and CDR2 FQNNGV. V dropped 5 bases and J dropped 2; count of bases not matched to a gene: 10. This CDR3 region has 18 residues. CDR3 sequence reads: CASSHYRQGGTYNSPLHF. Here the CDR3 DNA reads TGTGCCAGCAGCCATTACCGACAGGGGGGAACCTATAATTCACCCCTCCACTTT.